This entry concerns a single T cell receptor (beta chain). Its antigen is unknown. From germline, CDR1 is SGHDT and CDR2 YYEEEE. The CDR3 totals 16 residues. Trimming removed 2 bases at V and 7 bases at J, with 19 bases between. TCR beta CDR3 region amplification was performed from RNA transcripts. First-round RT-PCR of the TCR CDR3 relied on the HTBI primer set. TCRdb re-derived calls from the multiplex PCR reads in MiXCR, one entry per CDR3 protein. The table lists hundreds of thousands of distinct CDR3 sequences, 15% to 20% of them singletons. Every diagnosis used clinical symptoms, serum thyroxine and TRAb, thyroid ultrasound and orbital computed tomography. Each 10 ml fresh peripheral blood draw supplied the PBMCs. The data are from a study of T cells in Graves' hyperthyroidism and ophthalmopathy. Notes on the study in general: Blood held most thyroid clonotypes expanded above 0.001 frequency. Ophthalmopathy stood apart from stable hyperthyroidism in a 13 V-J model.

This receptor was obtained from a young woman with Graves' hyperthyroidism. The material sequenced was blood. V and J are TRBV5-6 and TRBJ2-4; TRBD2 is a possible D gene (6 bases). CDR3 sequence: CASSFFLSMGLNIQYF. The CDR3 DNA reads TGTGCCAGCAGCTTCTTTTTATCAATGGGACTGAACATTCAGTACTTC.